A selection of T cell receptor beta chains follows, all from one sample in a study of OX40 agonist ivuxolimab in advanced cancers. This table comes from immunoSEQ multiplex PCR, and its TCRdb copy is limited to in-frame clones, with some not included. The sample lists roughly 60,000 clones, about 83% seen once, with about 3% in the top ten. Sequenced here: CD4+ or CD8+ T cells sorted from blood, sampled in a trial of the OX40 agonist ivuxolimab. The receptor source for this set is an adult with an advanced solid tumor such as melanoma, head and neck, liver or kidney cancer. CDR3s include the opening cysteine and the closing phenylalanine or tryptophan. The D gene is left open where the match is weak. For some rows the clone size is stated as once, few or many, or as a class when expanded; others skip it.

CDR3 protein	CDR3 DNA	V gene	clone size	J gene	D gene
CASSPSVLAKNIQYF	TGTGCCAGCAGCCCCTCAGTGCTAGCCAAAAACATTCAGTACTTC	TRBV27	-	TRBJ2-4	-
CASSRRDSTSEQYF	TGTGCCAGCAGTAGGAGAGACAGTACCAGCGAGCAGTACTTC	TRBV6-1	-	TRBJ2-7	-
CASSLAGTGNEKLFF	TGTGCCAGCAGCTTGGCCGGGACAGGGAACGAAAAACTGTTTTTT	TRBV5-4	-	TRBJ1-4	TRBD1
CASSSTLGGQAFF	TGTGCCAGCAGCTCCACACTAGGGGGTCAAGCTTTCTTT	TRBV9	-	TRBJ1-1	-
CASSVMGQGVYGYTF	TGTGCCAGCAGTGTCATGGGACAGGGGGTCTATGGCTACACCTTC	TRBV6-1	-	TRBJ1-2	TRBD1
CSAEDTYEQYF	TGCAGTGCAGAGGACACTTACGAGCAGTACTTC	TRBV20-1	few	TRBJ2-7	-
CASSYVPGGGSNYGYTF	TGTGCCAGCTCCTATGTTCCGGGGGGAGGATCGAACTATGGCTACACCTTC	TRBV2	-	TRBJ1-2	-
CASSLTGTGGDGYGYTF	TGTGCCAGCAGCTTGACCGGGACAGGGGGCGACGGCTATGGCTACACCTTC	TRBV7-2	-	TRBJ1-2	TRBD1
CASTGTGANQPQHF	TGTGCCAGTACCGGGACAGGGGCCAATCAGCCCCAGCATTTT	TRBV19	-	TRBJ1-5	TRBD1
CATVDSGANVLTF	TGCGCCACCGTGGACTCTGGGGCCAACGTCCTGACTTTC	TRBV10-1	-	TRBJ2-6	-
CASSQGVRTGQHF	TGCGCCAGCAGCCAAGGTGTAAGGACAGGGCAGCATTTT	TRBV4-1	-	TRBJ1-5	TRBD1
CASRPAGGQKLFF	TGTGCCAGCAGGCCTGCGGGGGGCCAAAAACTGTTTTTT	TRBV7-8	-	TRBJ1-4	-
CASSLPRDGGNTIYF	TGTGCCAGCTCACTACCCCGGGACGGTGGAAACACCATATATTTT	TRBV18	-	TRBJ1-3	-
CASSMMRGLDTQYF	TGTGCCAGTAGTATGATGAGGGGTTTGGATACGCAGTATTTT	TRBV19	-	TRBJ2-3	-
CASSLAGIRGNTIYF	TGTGCCAGCAGCTTAGCAGGGATCCGTGGAAACACCATATATTTT	TRBV7-2	-	TRBJ1-3	-
CAINPGLDAYEQYF	TGTGCCATCAATCCGGGACTAGACGCCTACGAGCAGTACTTC	TRBV10-3	-	TRBJ2-7	TRBD2
CASSLFHRETQYF	TGTGCCAGCAGCTTATTTCATCGGGAGACCCAGTACTTC	TRBV7-4	once	TRBJ2-5	-
CASSEVGAGSNQPQHF	TGTGCCAGCAGTGAAGTGGGGGCTGGGAGCAATCAGCCCCAGCATTTT	TRBV6-1	-	TRBJ1-5	-
CASSWGQGDAEAFF	TGTGCCAGCAGCTGGGGACAGGGGGATGCTGAAGCTTTCTTT	TRBV11-1	-	TRBJ1-1	TRBD1
CASSPTNRDTQYF	TGTGCCAGCAGCCCGACCAACAGGGATACGCAGTATTTT	TRBV7-2	-	TRBJ2-3	-
CAWSGDSSYEQYF	TGTGCCTGGAGTGGGGACAGCTCCTACGAGCAGTACTTC	TRBV30	-	TRBJ2-7	TRBD1
CASSEWGNSPLHF	TGTGCCAGCAGTGAGTGGGGGAATTCACCCCTCCACTTT	TRBV25-1	-	TRBJ1-6	-
CASSLDRDTEAFF	TGTGCCAGCAGCTTGGACAGGGACACTGAAGCTTTCTTT	TRBV5-4	once	TRBJ1-1	-
CASSPDRDNTEAFF	TGTGCCAGCAGTCCGGACAGGGACAACACTGAAGCTTTCTTT	TRBV7-2	-	TRBJ1-1	TRBD1
CASSTWTQTYEQYF	TGTGCCAGCAGCACCTGGACCCAAACCTACGAGCAGTACTTC	TRBV7-2	-	TRBJ2-7	-
CASSLPGQGGKQYF	TGTGCCAGCAGCCTACCTGGGCAGGGTGGAAAGCAGTACTTC	TRBV7-3	once	TRBJ2-7	-
CAREGRVYNSPLHF	TGTGCCAGAGAGGGTAGAGTTTATAATTCACCCCTCCACTTT	TRBV5-3	-	TRBJ1-6	-
CASSPSNPSSSYNSPLHF	TGTGCCAGCTCACCATCCAACCCGTCAAGCTCCTATAATTCACCCCTCCACTTT	TRBV18	-	TRBJ1-6	-
CASSPRTALGETQYF	TGTGCCAGCAGCCCCCGGACAGCGTTAGGAGAGACCCAGTACTTC	TRBV7-8	-	TRBJ2-5	-
CASSPGRVTVDIQYF	TGTGCCAGCAGTCCCGGACGCGTCACCGTGGACATTCAGTACTTC	TRBV6-5	-	TRBJ2-4	-
CASSPDGRGGEKLFF	TGTGCCAGCTCACCAGATGGGCGCGGAGGTGAAAAACTGTTTTTT	TRBV18	-	TRBJ1-4	-
CASSNSVRYEQYF	TGTGCCAGCAGCAACAGCGTTCGTTACGAGCAGTACTTC	TRBV6-5	once	TRBJ2-7	-
CASSPGLAASRETQYF	TGTGCCAGCAGTCCGGGACTAGCGGCATCGAGGGAGACCCAGTACTTC	TRBV11-3	once	TRBJ2-5	TRBD2
CASSQDDRGGPWGEQYF	TGCGCCAGCAGCCAAGATGACCGAGGGGGGCCCTGGGGCGAGCAGTACTTC	TRBV4-1	-	TRBJ2-7	-
CASSDTDGYSNQPQHF	TGTGCCAGCAGTGATACGGACGGCTATAGCAATCAGCCCCAGCATTTT	TRBV2	-	TRBJ1-5	-
CSVGNALTEAFF	TGCAGCGTTGGTAATGCGTTGACTGAAGCTTTCTTT	TRBV29-1	-	TRBJ1-1	-
CASSVKGLAGGYRDTQYF	TGTGCCAGCAGCGTAAAGGGACTAGCGGGGGGATATAGAGATACGCAGTATTTT	TRBV9	-	TRBJ2-3	TRBD2
CASSSDIADTQYF	TGTGCCAGCAGCTCAGATATAGCCGATACGCAGTATTTT	TRBV7-2	-	TRBJ2-3	-
CASSTGTGVGNTIYF	TGTGCCAGCAGCACCGGGACAGGGGTCGGAAACACCATATATTTT	TRBV7-9	once	TRBJ1-3	TRBD1
CAWSGRENPTYEQYF	TGTGCCTGGAGTGGGAGGGAGAATCCTACCTACGAGCAGTACTTC	TRBV30	once	TRBJ2-7	-
CASSLQGHTQYF	TGTGCCAGCAGCCTCCAGGGGCATACGCAGTATTTT	TRBV7-2	-	TRBJ2-3	-
CASSQASVGQPQHF	TGTGCCAGCAGCCAAGCGTCCGTCGGTCAGCCCCAGCATTTT	TRBV14	-	TRBJ1-5	-
CASSPGDPGGEAFF	TGTGCCAGCAGCCCAGGGGACCCAGGGGGTGAAGCTTTCTTT	TRBV7-9	-	TRBJ1-1	TRBD1
CASSKEAASGGVGCYNEQFF	TGTGCCAGCAGCAAAGAGGCGGCGAGCGGGGGGGTAGGTTGCTACAATGAGCAGTTCTTC	TRBV21-1	-	TRBJ2-1	-
CASSLGTGDYTDTQYF	TGCGCCAGCAGCTTGGGGACAGGAGATTACACAGATACGCAGTATTTT	TRBV5-1	-	TRBJ2-3	TRBD1
CASSSRQVGLFF	TGTGCCAGTAGTAGCCGACAGGTTGGGCTGTTCTTC	TRBV19	once	TRBJ2-1	-
CASSSGQNNQPQHF	TGTGCCAGCAGCTCGGGACAGAACAATCAGCCCCAGCATTTT	TRBV7-2	-	TRBJ1-5	TRBD1
CASSAQGGYGYTF	TGTGCCAGTAGTGCACAGGGAGGCTATGGCTACACCTTC	TRBV19	-	TRBJ1-2	-
CASNRIGSGSPLHF	TGTGCCAGCAATAGGATCGGGTCTGGTTCACCCCTCCACTTT	TRBV6-5	few	TRBJ1-6	-
CASSLSDRGTHQPQHF	TGTGCCAGCAGTTTATCAGACAGGGGCACCCATCAGCCCCAGCATTTT	TRBV28	-	TRBJ1-5	TRBD1
CASSVATGGSPYEQYF	TGTGCCAGCAGCGTAGCTACGGGGGGTTCGCCCTACGAGCAGTACTTC	TRBV9	-	TRBJ2-7	TRBD2
CASSYPTGNSYEQYF	TGTGCCAGCAGTTACCCCACAGGGAACTCCTACGAGCAGTACTTC	TRBV6-5	-	TRBJ2-7	-
CASSPIASGAYNEQFF	TGTGCCAGCTCACCGATCGCTAGCGGGGCTTACAATGAGCAGTTCTTC	TRBV18	-	TRBJ2-1	TRBD2